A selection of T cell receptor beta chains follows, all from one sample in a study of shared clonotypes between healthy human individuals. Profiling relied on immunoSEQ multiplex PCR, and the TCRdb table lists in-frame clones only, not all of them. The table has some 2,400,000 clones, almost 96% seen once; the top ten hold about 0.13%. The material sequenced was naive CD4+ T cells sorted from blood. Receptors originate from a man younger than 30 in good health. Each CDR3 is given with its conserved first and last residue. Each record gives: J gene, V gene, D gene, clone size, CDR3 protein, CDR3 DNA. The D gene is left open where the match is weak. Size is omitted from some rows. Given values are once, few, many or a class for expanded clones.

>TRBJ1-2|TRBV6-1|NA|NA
CASSELGGNYGYTF
TGTGCCAGCAGTGAGCTCGGGGGGAACTATGGCTACACCTTC
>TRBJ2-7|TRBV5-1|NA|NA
CASSPYSVIGYEQYF
TGCGCCAGCAGCCCCTACAGCGTCATTGGGTACGAGCAGTACTTC
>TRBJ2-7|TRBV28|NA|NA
CASSIDRSFYEQYF
TGTGCCAGCAGTATCGACAGGTCCTTCTACGAGCAGTACTTC
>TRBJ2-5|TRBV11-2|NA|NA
CASSLGGVETQYF
TGTGCCAGCAGCTTAGGGGGGGTAGAGACCCAGTACTTC
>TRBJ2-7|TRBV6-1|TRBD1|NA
CASSEPGQGLVHSYEQYF
TGTGCCAGCAGTGAGCCGGGACAGGGATTAGTGCACTCCTACGAGCAGTACTTC
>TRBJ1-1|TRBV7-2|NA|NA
CASSLVGPGNTEAFF
TGTGCCAGCAGCTTAGTGGGTCCGGGGAACACTGAAGCTTTCTTT
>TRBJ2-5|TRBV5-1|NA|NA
CASSLVAGSETQYF
TGCGCCAGCAGCTTGGTGGCCGGGTCAGAGACCCAGTACTTC
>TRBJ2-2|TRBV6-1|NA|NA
CASRLTRTNTGELFF
TGTGCCAGCAGGCTGACCAGAACAAACACCGGGGAGCTGTTTTTT
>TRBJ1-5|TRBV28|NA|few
CASGGLGQPQHF
TGTGCCAGCGGGGGGCTCGGTCAGCCCCAGCATTTT
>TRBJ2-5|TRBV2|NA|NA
CASRGPGETQYF
TGTGCCAGCAGGGGGCCAGGAGAGACCCAGTACTTC
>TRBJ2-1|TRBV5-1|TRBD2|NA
CASSLTSGGALEQFF
TGCGCCAGCAGCTTGACTAGCGGGGGGGCCCTTGAGCAGTTCTTC